Below are 24 T cell receptor beta chains sequenced from a single sample in a study of control samples from healthy donors and cancer patients. Assay: immunoSEQ multiplex PCR; the TCRdb copy retains only in-frame clones and omits some. The sample lists about 98,000 clones, over 60% occurring once. Sequencing was carried out using blood. The receptors shown here come from a woman aged 25 to 39 in good health.

The V gene is TRBV20-1, the J gene TRBJ1-1; D gene uncertain. V lost 1 base and J lost 6, with 6 bases in between. This CDR3 is 11 amino acids long. Looked up from germline, CDR1 is DFQATT and CDR2 is SNEGSKA (reference sequence). The CDR3 coding sequence is TGCAGTGCTAGAGGACAACCTGAAGCTTTCTTT. Translated, it gives CSARGQPEAFF.

The chain couples TRBV6-5 to TRBJ1-1; D unclear. This CDR3 contains 14 residues. Deletions cut 0 bases from V and 6 bases from J, with 11 bases between. The germline V gene encodes CDR1 MNHEY and CDR2 SVGAGI. For the CDR3, the DNA is TGTGCCAGCAGTTACTCTTCATCTCGCTCTGAAGCTTTCTTT. Translation: CASSYSSSRSEAFF.

The CDR3 coding sequence is TGTGCCAGCAGCTTAGTGACGGGAGGGAATGAAAAACTGTTTTTT. Residues: CASSLVTGGNEKLFF. This chain connects TRBV11-2 to TRBJ1-4; D gene ambiguous. The germline CDR1 and CDR2 sequences are SGHAT and FQNNGV. V was shortened by 1 base and J by 5 bases, with 11 bases between the two germline ends. The CDR3 has 15 amino acids.

This clone was detected once. V gene TRBV6-5 combines with J gene TRBJ1-1; 7 bases are a match to TRBD1. CDR3 size: 15 residues. J lost 6 bases, V lost 0 bases, and 7 bases had no gene match. Germline CDR1 and CDR2: MNHEY and SVGAGI. The CDR3 DNA reads as TGTGCCAGCAGTTACTCGGGGAGGGGGCCCGCTGAAGCTTTCTTT. This translates into CASSYSGRGPAEAFF.

This chain joins TRBV24-1 and TRBJ2-1; tentatively, D is TRBD1 or TRBD2 (5 bases each). The germline gives CDR1 KGHDR, CDR2 SFDVKD. V was clipped by 1 base and J by 7 bases, with 7 bases between them. This CDR3 is 13 amino acids long. CDR3 DNA sequence: TGTGCCACCAGTGATTTTTGGGGGAATGAGCAGTTCTTC. It encodes CATSDFWGNEQFF.

Only one count was recorded for this clone. This chain connects TRBV5-5 to TRBJ2-5; the match to TRBD2 covers 12 bases. V trimming: 1 base; J trimming: 4 bases; junction bases outside the gene matches: 5. Germline V gene sequence: CDR1 SGHKS, CDR2 YYEKEE (reference sequence). The CDR3 spans 16 residues. The CDR3 reads CASSLYSSGGAETQYF. CDR3 DNA: TGTGCCAGCAGCTTGTACTCTAGCGGGGGGGCAGAGACCCAGTACTTC.

J is TRBJ1-1 and V is TRBV11-2; 8 bases line up with TRBD1. CDR1 is SGHAT, CDR2 FQNNGV, per germline. The length of the CDR3 is 14 residues. V lost 5 bases to trimming and J lost 6 bases; unmatched junction nucleotides: 8. The CDR3 reads CASSEDRVGAEAFF. The CDR3 coding sequence is TGTGCCAGCAGCGAGGACAGGGTTGGGGCTGAAGCTTTCTTT.

This rearrangement joins TRBV6-5 to TRBJ2-1, with 11 bases lining up with TRBD2. V shed 7 bases and J 2 bases; nucleotides not matched to a gene: 4. Looked up from germline, CDR1 is MNHEY and CDR2 is SVGAGI. The CDR3 covers 15 residues. This CDR3 is CASKSSGGAYNEQFF. CDR3 DNA: TGTGCCAGCAAAAGTAGCGGGGGGGCCTACAATGAGCAGTTCTTC.

The rearrangement links TRBV5-1 to TRBJ2-2, with 11 bases identical to TRBD2. V trimming: 4 bases; J trimming: 4 bases; junction bases outside the gene matches: 6. CDR3 size: 16 residues. Germline V gene data show CDR1 as SGHRS and CDR2 as YFSETQ. Here the CDR3 reads CASSGPGTSGTGELFF. CDR3 DNA sequence: TGCGCCAGCAGCGGACCCGGGACTAGCGGCACCGGGGAGCTGTTTTTT.

The J gene is TRBJ1-5, the V gene TRBV5-6, with TRBD1 matching over 9 bases. Germline lookup yields CDR1 SGHDT and CDR2 YYEEEE. The trim removed 0 bases at V and 1 base at J, leaving 5 bases unmatched. The CDR3 spans 17 residues. In DNA form, the CDR3 reads TGTGCCAGCAGCTTGGCCAAGGGACAGGGAAGCAATCAGCCCCAGCATTTT. It encodes CASSLAKGQGSNQPQHF.

The rearrangement links TRBV27 to TRBJ1-2, with D perhaps matching TRBD1 (6 bases). The V end lost 6 bases, the J end lost 6 bases, and 14 bases lay between the germline ends. This CDR3 contains 13 residues. Germline lookup yields CDR1 MNHEY and CDR2 SMNVEV (reference sequence). The CDR3 protein is CASRGTKDNGYTF. The CDR3 DNA is TGTGCCAGCAGAGGGACAAAAGACAATGGCTACACCTTC.

The chain recombines TRBV3-1 (or the pseudogene TRBV3-2) with TRBJ2-3; maybe TRBD2 (6 bases). V was pared by 3 bases and J by 4 bases, with 11 bases between. The CDR3 extends over 14 amino acids. CDR1 and CDR2 (germline): LGHDT, YNNKEL (reference sequence). CDR3 DNA: TGTGCCAGCAGCCAGGGAGGACGGTCAGATACGCAGTATTTT. Its translation is CASSQGGRSDTQYF.

V usage is TRBV6-5 and J usage is TRBJ2-2, with D possibly matching TRBD1 (5 bases). The CDR3 has 15 residues. Germline V gene sequence: CDR1 MNHEY, CDR2 SVGAGI. V dropped 6 bases and J dropped 8 bases, with 19 bases sitting between them. The CDR3 protein is CASSRQVQGRGELFF. In DNA form, the CDR3 reads TGTGCCAGCAGCCGTCAGGTCCAGGGTAGGGGGGAGCTGTTTTTT.

To note about this clone: The junction departs from germline at one end; a sequencing error may be responsible. V gene TRBV5-1 combines with J gene TRBJ1-1; D not resolved. This CDR3 contains 12 residues. The V gene's germline CDR1 is SGHRS and CDR2 YFSETQ. The DNA of the CDR3 is TGCGTCAGCAGCCCAGACCTATTCGAAGCTTTCTTT. Amino acids: CVSSPDLFEAFF.

The chain uses TRBV2 and TRBJ1-3, with TRBD1 matching 9 bases. The CDR3 runs to 17 residues. J lost 0 bases, V lost 6 bases, and 9 bases had no gene match. The germline gives CDR1 SNHLY, CDR2 FYNNEI. In DNA, the CDR3 is TGTGCCAGCAGCTTGGACAGGGGAGGCCTCTCTGGAAACACCATATATTTT. Translated, it gives CASSLDRGGLSGNTIYF.

J is TRBJ2-2 and V is TRBV6-6; 8 positions agree with TRBD2. Germline trimming cut 1 base from V and 6 bases from J; bases unmatched to any gene: 7. The V gene's germline CDR1 is MNHNY and CDR2 SVGAGI (reference sequence). CDR3 length: 16 residues. CDR3 nucleotide sequence: TGTGCCAGCAGTTACTTTTCGGTCGGGGGGGCCGGGGAGCTGTTTTTT. It yields the protein CASSYFSVGGAGELFF.

This chain joins TRBV10-3 and TRBJ1-6; 11 nucleotides align to TRBD1. With 10 bases clipped from V and 7 bases from J, the junction kept 6 bases outside the gene matches. The CDR3 is made up of 14 amino acids. Germline V gives CDR1 ENHRY, CDR2 SYGVKD. In DNA form, the CDR3 reads TGTGCCACCCGGACAGGGGGCGAGAATTCACCCCTCCACTTT. It encodes CATRTGGENSPLHF.

V usage is TRBV5-1 and J usage is TRBJ2-1, with 9 bases that match TRBD1. The CDR3 loop spans 16 amino acids. Germline V lookup: CDR1 SGHRS, CDR2 YFSETQ. The ends lost 3 bases at V and 4 bases at J; junction bases unmatched: 8. The DNA for the CDR3 is TGCGCCAGCAGCTCCCGGACAGGGGAGTTTTACAATGAGCAGTTCTTC. The encoded protein is CASSSRTGEFYNEQFF.

The CDR3, as DNA: TGTGCCAGCAGCCAAGAAAACAGGCCCCGCAATCAGCCCCAGCATTTT. It encodes CASSQENRPRNQPQHF. This chain uses TRBV4-2 with TRBJ1-5, with D perhaps TRBD1 (5 bases). Germline V gives CDR1 LGHNA, CDR2 YNFKEQ. CDR3 length equals 16 residues. Deletions cut 0 bases from V and 2 bases from J, with 11 bases between.

This chain connects TRBV19 to TRBJ1-2, with D perhaps matching TRBD1 (6 bases). CDR3 length: 16 residues. Trimming cost V 3 bases and J 4 bases, with 18 bases left between them. CDR1 and CDR2 (germline): LNHDA, SQIVND (reference sequence). This chain's CDR3 is CASSISGSGAIYGYTF. CDR3 DNA: TGTGCCAGTAGTATTTCTGGATCAGGGGCCATCTATGGCTACACCTTC.

The chain has TRBV12-3 or TRBV12-4 and TRBJ1-2; D is unresolved. The CDR3 runs 13 residues. Trimming pared 2 bases from V and 0 bases from J, leaving 4 bases between. The DNA of the CDR3 is TGTGCCAGCAGTTTACAAGCTAACTATGGCTACACCTTC. Its translation: CASSLQANYGYTF.

This sequence joins TRBV19 and TRBJ1-1; 7 nucleotides align to TRBD1. This CDR3 spans 15 amino acids. V trimming: 2 bases; J trimming: 3 bases; junction bases outside the gene matches: 6. CDR1 and CDR2 (germline): LNHDA, SQIVND (reference sequence). Here the CDR3 reads CASSISTGVYTEAFF. CDR3 sequence (DNA): TGTGCCAGTAGTATATCCACAGGGGTTTACACTGAAGCTTTCTTT.

The rearrangement links TRBV6-5 to TRBJ2-3; 7 bases are a match to TRBD1. This CDR3 comprises 15 residues. CDR1 is MNHEY and CDR2 is SVGAGI in the germline V gene. The V gene end was trimmed by 0 bases and the J gene end by 5 bases; junction bases not matched to a gene: 5. The CDR3 DNA follows: TGTGCCAGCAGTTACTCCAGGGGGTTTGGAGATACGCAGTATTTT. Amino acids: CASSYSRGFGDTQYF.

The chain links TRBV27 to TRBJ1-5; 7 nucleotides align to TRBD1. V was pared by 3 bases and J by 6 bases, with 11 bases of the junction left unmatched. CDR1 MNHEY and CDR2 SMNVEV come from the germline V gene (reference sequence). The CDR3 length is 16 residues. In DNA form, the CDR3 reads TGTGCCAGCAGTTTTCGAGGGGGCATCCCCAGTCAGCCCCAGCATTTT. Translating it yields CASSFRGGIPSQPQHF.